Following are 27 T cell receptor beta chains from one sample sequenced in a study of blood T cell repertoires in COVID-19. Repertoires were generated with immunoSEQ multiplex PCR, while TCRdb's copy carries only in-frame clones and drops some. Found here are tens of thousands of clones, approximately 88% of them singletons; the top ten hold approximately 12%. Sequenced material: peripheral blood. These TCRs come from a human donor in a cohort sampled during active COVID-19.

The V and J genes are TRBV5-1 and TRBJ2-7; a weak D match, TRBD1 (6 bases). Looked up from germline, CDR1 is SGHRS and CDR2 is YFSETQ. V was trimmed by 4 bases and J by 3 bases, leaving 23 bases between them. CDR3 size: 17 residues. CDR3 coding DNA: TGCGCCAGCAGCAGGGGGAGCGCGGGCAGGGACGTCTACGAGCAGTACTTC. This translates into CASSRGSAGRDVYEQYF.

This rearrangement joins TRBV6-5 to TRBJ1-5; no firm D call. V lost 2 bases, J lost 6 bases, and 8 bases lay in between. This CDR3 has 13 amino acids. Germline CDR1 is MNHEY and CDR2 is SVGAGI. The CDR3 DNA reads TGTGCCAGCAGTTACGACCGGGGTCAGCCCCAGCATTTT. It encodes CASSYDRGQPQHF.

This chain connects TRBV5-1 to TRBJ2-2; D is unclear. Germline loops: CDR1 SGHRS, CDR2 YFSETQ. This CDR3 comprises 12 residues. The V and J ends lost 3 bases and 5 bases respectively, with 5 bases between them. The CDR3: CASSYSTGELFF. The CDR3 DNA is TGCGCCAGCAGCTATAGTACCGGGGAGCTGTTTTTT.

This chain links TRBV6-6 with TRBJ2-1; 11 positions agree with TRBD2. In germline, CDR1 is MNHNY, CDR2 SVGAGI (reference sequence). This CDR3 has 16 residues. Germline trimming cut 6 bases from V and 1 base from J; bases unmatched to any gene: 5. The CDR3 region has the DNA TGTGCCAGCAGACGGGGACTAGCGGCTTCCTACAATGAGCAGTTCTTC. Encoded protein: CASRRGLAASYNEQFF.

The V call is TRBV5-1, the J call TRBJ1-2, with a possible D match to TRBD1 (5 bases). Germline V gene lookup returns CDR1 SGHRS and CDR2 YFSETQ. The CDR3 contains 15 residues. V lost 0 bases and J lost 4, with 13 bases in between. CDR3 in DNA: TGCGCCAGCAGCTTGGTCGTAGGGGTTGGCTATGGCTACACCTTC. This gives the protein CASSLVVGVGYGYTF.

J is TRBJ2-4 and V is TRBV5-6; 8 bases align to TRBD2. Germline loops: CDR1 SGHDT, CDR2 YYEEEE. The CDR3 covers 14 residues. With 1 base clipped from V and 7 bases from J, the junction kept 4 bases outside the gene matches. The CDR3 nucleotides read TGTGCCAGCAGCTTGTGGGGCGGGGGGAACATTCAGTACTTC. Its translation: CASSLWGGGNIQYF.

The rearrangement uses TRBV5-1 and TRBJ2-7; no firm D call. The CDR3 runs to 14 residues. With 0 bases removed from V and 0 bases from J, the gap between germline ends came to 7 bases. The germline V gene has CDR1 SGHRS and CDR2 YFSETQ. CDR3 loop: CASSLVVSSYEQYF. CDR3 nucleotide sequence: TGCGCCAGCAGCTTGGTAGTTAGCTCCTACGAGCAGTACTTC.

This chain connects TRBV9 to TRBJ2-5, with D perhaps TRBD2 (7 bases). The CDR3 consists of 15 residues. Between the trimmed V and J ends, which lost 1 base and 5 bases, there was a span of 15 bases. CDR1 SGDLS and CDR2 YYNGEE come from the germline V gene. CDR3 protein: CASSVSGMGAETQYF. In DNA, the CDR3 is TGTGCCAGCAGCGTAAGCGGGATGGGGGCGGAGACCCAGTACTTC.

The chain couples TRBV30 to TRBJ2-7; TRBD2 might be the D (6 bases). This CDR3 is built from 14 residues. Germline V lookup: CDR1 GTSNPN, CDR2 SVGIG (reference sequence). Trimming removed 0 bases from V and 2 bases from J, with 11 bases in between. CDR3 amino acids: CAWSVVGGAYEQYF. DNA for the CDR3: TGTGCCTGGAGTGTCGTGGGCGGGGCCTACGAGCAGTACTTC.

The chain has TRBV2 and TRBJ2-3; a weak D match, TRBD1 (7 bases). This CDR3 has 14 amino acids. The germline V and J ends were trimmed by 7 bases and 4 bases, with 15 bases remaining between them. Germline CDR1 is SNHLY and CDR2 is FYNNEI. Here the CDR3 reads CASTKEGAADTQYF. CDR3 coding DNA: TGTGCCAGCACCAAGGAGGGGGCCGCAGATACGCAGTATTTT.

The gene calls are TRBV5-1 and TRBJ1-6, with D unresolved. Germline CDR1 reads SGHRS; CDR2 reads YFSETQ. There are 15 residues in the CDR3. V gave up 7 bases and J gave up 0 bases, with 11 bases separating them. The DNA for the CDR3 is TGCGCCAGCCAGGCGCAAAGCTCCTATAATTCACCCCTCCACTTT. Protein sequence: CASQAQSSYNSPLHF. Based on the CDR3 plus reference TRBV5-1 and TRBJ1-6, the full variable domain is KAGVTQTPRYLIKTRGQQVTLSCSPISGHRSVSWYQQTPGQGLQFLFEYFSETQRNKGNFPGRFSGRQFSNSRSEMNVSTLELGDSALYLCASQAQSSYNSPLHFGNGTRLTVT.

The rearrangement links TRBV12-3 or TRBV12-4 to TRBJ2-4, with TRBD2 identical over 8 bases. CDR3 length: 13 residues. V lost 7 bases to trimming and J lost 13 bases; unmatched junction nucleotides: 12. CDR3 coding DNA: TGTGCCAGCACCTTCGGGAGGGGGGGAGGCCAGTACTTC. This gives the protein CASTFGRGGGQYF.

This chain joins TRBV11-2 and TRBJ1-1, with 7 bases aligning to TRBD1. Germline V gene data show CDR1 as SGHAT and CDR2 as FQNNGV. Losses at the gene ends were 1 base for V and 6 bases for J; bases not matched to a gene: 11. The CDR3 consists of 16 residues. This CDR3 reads CASSLAHLDRAAEAFF. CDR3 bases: TGTGCCAGCAGCTTAGCACACCTCGACAGGGCCGCTGAAGCTTTCTTT. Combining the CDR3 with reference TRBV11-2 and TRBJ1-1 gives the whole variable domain EAGVAQSPRYKIIEKRQSVAFWCNPISGHATLYWYQQILGQGPKLLIQFQNNGVVDDSQLPKDRFSAERLKGVDSTLKIQPAKLEDSAVYLCASSLAHLDRAAEAFFGQGTRLTVV.

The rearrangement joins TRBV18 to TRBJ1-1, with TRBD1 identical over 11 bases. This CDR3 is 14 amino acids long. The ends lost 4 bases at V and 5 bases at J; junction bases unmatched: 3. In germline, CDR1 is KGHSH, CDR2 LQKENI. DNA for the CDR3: TGTGCCAGCTCACGGGACAGGGGGGGGACTGAAGCTTTCTTT. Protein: CASSRDRGGTEAFF.

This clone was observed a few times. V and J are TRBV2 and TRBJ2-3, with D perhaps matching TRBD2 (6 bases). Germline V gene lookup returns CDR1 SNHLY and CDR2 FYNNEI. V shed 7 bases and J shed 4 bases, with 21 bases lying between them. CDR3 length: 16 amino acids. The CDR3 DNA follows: TGTGCCAGCAACCCCTTAGGAGGGAGTATCTCAGATACGCAGTATTTT. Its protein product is CASNPLGGSISDTQYF. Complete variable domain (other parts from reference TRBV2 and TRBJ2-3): EPEVTQTPSHQVTQMGQEVILRCVPISNHLYFYWYRQILGQKVEFLVSFYNNEISEKSEIFDDQFSVERPDGSNFTLKIRSTKLEDSAMYFCASNPLGGSISDTQYFGPGTRLTVL.

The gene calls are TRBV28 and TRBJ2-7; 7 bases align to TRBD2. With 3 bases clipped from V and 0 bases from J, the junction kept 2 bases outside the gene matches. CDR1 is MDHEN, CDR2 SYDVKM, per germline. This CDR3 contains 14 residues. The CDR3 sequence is CASSLGGSSYEQYF. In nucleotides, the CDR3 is TGTGCCAGCAGTTTGGGCGGGAGCTCCTACGAGCAGTACTTC.

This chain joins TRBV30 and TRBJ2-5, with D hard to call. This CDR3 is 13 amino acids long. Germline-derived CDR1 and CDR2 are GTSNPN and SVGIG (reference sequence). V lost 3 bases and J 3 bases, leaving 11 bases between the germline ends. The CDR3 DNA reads TGTGCCTGGAGATCTCTACGGGAAGAGACCCAGTACTTC. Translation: CAWRSLREETQYF.

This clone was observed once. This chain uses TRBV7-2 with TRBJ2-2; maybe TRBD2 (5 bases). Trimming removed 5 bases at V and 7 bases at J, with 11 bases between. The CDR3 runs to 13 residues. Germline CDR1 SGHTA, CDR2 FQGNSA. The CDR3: CASSIRGFGELFF. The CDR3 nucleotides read TGTGCCAGCAGCATTCGAGGGTTCGGGGAGCTGTTTTTT.

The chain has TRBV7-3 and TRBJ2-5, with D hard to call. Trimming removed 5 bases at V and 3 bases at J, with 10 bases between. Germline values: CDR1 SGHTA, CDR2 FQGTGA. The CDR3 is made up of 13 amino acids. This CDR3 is CASSQSSEETQYF. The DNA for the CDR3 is TGTGCCAGCAGCCAGTCCAGTGAAGAGACCCAGTACTTC.

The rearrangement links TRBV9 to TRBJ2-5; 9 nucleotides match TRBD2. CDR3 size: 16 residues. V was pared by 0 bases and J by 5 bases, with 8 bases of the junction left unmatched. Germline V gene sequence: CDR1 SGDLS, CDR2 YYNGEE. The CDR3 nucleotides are TGTGCCAGCAGCGTAGATTCCGGGACTAGCCCGGAGACCCAGTACTTC. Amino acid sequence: CASSVDSGTSPETQYF.

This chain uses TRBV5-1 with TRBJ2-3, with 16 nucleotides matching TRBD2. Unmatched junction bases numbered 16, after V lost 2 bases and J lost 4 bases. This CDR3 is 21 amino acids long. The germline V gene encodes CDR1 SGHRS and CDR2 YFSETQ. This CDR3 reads CASSFPGLAGGPEMSADTQYF. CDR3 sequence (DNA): TGCGCCAGCAGCTTTCCGGGACTAGCGGGAGGGCCTGAGATGAGTGCAGATACGCAGTATTTT.

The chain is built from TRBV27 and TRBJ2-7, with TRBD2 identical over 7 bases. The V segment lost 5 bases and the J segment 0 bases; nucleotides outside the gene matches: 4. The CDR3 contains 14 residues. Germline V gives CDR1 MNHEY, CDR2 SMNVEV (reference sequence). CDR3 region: CASSPRGSSYEQYF. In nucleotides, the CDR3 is TGTGCCAGCAGTCCGCGGGGGAGCTCCTACGAGCAGTACTTC.

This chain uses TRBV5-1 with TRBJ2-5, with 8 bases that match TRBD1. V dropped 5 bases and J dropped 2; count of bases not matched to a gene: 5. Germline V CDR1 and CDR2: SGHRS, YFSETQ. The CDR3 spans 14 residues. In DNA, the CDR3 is TGCGCCAGCAGGGCGCAGGGGGCTCAAGAGACCCAGTACTTC. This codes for CASRAQGAQETQYF.

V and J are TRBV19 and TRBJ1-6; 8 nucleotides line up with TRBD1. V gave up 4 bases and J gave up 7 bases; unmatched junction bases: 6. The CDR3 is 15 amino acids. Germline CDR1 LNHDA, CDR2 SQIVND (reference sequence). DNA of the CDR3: TGTGCCAGTAGTACCGGACAGGGTCAGAATTCACCCCTCCACTTT. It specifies CASSTGQGQNSPLHF.

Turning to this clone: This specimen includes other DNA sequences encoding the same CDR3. The CDR3 protein is CASSPGQGPDTQYF. Here the CDR3 DNA reads TGCGCCAGCAGCCCGGGACAGGGGCCAGATACGCAGTATTTT. J is TRBJ2-3 and V is TRBV5-1; 10 positions agree with TRBD1. The CDR3 consists of 14 residues. CDR1 and CDR2 from the germline V gene are SGHRS and YFSETQ. The ends lost 4 bases at V and 4 bases at J; junction bases unmatched: 3. The variable domain in full, completed from reference TRBV5-1 and TRBJ2-3, reads KAGVTQTPRYLIKTRGQQVTLSCSPISGHRSVSWYQQTPGQGLQFLFEYFSETQRNKGNFPGRFSGRQFSNSRSEMNVSTLELGDSALYLCASSPGQGPDTQYFGPGTRLTVL.

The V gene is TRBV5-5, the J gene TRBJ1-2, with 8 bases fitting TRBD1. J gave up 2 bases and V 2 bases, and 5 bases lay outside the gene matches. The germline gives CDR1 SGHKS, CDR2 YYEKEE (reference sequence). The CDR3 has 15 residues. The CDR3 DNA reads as TGTGCCAGCAGCTTAGGACAGGGAGGGAACTATGGCTACACCTTC. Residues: CASSLGQGGNYGYTF.

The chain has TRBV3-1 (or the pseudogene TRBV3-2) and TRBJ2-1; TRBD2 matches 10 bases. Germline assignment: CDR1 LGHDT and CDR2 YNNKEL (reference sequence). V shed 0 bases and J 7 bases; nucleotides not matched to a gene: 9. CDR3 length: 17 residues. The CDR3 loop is CASSQDVWLAGENEQFF. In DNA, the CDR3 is TGTGCCAGCAGCCAAGATGTTTGGCTAGCGGGGGAAAATGAGCAGTTCTTC.